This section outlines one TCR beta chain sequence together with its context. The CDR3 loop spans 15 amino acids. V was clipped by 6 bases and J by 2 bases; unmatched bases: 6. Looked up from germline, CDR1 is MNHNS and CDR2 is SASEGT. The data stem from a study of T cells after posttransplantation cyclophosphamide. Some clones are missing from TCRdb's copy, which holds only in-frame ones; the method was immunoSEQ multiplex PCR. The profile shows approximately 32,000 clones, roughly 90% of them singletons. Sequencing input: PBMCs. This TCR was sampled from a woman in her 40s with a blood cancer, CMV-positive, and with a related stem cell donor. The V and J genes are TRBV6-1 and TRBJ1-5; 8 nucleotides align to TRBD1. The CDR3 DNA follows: TGTGCCAGCAGAGAACAGGGGGGACGCAATCAGCCCCAGCATTTT. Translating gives CASREQGGRNQPQHF.